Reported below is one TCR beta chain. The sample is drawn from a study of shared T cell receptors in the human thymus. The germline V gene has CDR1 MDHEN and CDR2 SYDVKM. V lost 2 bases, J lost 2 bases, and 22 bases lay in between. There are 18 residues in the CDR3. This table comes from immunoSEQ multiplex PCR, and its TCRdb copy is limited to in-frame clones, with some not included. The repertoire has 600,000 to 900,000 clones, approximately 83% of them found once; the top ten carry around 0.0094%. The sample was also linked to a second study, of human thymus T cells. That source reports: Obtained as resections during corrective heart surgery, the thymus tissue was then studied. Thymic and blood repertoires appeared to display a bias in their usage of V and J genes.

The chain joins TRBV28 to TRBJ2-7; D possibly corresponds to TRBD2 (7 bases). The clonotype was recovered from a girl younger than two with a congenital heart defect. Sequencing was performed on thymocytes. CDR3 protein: CASSLPFFREGGTYEQYF. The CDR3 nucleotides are TGTGCCAGCAGTTTACCCTTCTTCAGAGAGGGGGGGACCTACGAGCAGTACTTC.